This TCR beta chain was recorded in a study of CD8 T cells in ankylosing spondylitis. The study's findings and limits: Made up of fewer than ten highly homologous variants, a TCR beta motif appeared characteristic of ankylosing spondylitis blood.

A single record per CDR3 protein comes from TCRdb applying MiXCR to the 5' RACE reads. The top ten hold 15% to 20% of the sample, which has roughly 700,000 distinct CDR3 sequences, 15% to 20% seen once. The junction had 14 bases not matched to a gene; V was cut back by 4 bases and J by 4 bases. CDR1 and CDR2 (germline): MGHRA, YSYEKL. The CDR3 is made up of 18 amino acids. In regard to this clonotype: Antigen specificity is unknown.

The specimen sequenced was blood, either unsorted or a sorted T cell fraction (not recorded which). The chain carries TRBV4-1 and TRBJ2-1; 9 bases are a match to TRBD2. The source of this sequence is a male donor with ankylosing spondylitis. CDR3 region: CASSRIPLAGVGYNEQFF. For the CDR3, the DNA is TGCGCCAGCAGCCGGATCCCATTAGCGGGAGTGGGGTACAATGAGCAGTTCTTC.